This T cell receptor beta chain originates from a study of blood T cell repertoires in COVID-19. Study in general: Samples of COVID-19 (acute and convalescent) were obtained from the United States, Italy and Spain. T cells, B-cell-depleted T cells, or PBMCs supplied cDNA or gDNA.

Per the authors' pipeline: Nucleated cell number was recorded as an estimate derived from reference gene primer amplification. Here immunoSEQ multiplex PCR was the method, and the copy in TCRdb shows in-frame clones only, minus some. That table is the source of V, J and clone size, and D and trimming were worked out from the DNA. The sample records roughly 90,000 clones, about 90% being singletons. There are 18 residues in the CDR3. Germline V CDR1 and CDR2: LNHDA, SQIVND (reference sequence). J was trimmed by 6 bases and V by 5 bases; bases with no gene match: 14. V gene TRBV19 combines with J gene TRBJ2-1; 12 bases fit TRBD2. This TCR was recovered from a human donor in a cohort sampled during active COVID-19. The sample was peripheral blood. CDR3 in DNA: TGTGCCAGTAGTCCCTCCCTAGCGGGGGGGTCCAGGTCCAATGAGCAGTTCTTC. Protein sequence: CASSPSLAGGSRSNEQFF. Variable domain in full (rest from reference TRBV19 and TRBJ2-1): DGGITQSPKYLFRKEGQNVTLSCEQNLNHDAMYWYRQDPGQGLRLIYYSQIVNDFQKGDIAEGYSVSREKKESFPLTVTSAQKNPTAFYLCASSPSLAGGSRSNEQFFGPGTRLTVL.